These 26 T cell receptor beta chains came from one sample sequenced in a study of T cells in Graves' hyperthyroidism and ophthalmopathy (dated by TCRdb to the late 2010s). The library was prepared using multiplex PCR. Instrument on record: Illumina HiSeq 2000. Amplification of TCR beta CDR3 regions was carried out from RNA transcripts. The first round of RT-PCR for the TCR CDR3 was performed with the HTBI primer set and the Qiagen OneStep RT-PCR kit. Through fastp at Q25 and MiXCR, TCRdb rebuilt clones from the public reads, retaining in-frame beta chains. Here each entry gathers all rows of one CDR3 protein and keeps the most common genes and DNA. A total of approximately 490,000 distinct CDR3 sequences appear in this sample, 22% of them only once. 45% to 55% of the sample is held by the ten biggest clonotypes. What was sequenced was blood. The receptors stem from a woman between 65 and 79 years old with Graves' ophthalmopathy.

V and J are TRBV20-1 and TRBJ2-7; TRBD2 aligns across 11 bases. The CDR3 contains 20 residues. In germline, CDR1 is DFQATT, CDR2 SNEGSKA (reference sequence). V dropped 2 bases and J dropped 5; count of bases not matched to a gene: 23. The CDR3 DNA is TGCAGTGCTAGACCGAAACCGGGACAGCGACGGAAGGGACTAGCGGACGAGCAGTACTTC. Translating gives CSARPKPGQRRKGLADEQYF.

This clonotype was seen ten or more times. The chain carries TRBV12-3 or TRBV12-4 and TRBJ2-2, with 11 bases lining up with TRBD1. The CDR3 sequence is 15 residues long. V lost 4 bases, J lost 8 bases, and 6 bases stayed unmatched. The DNA for the CDR3 is TGTGCCAGCAGTTCCGCAGGACAGGGGGCAGGGGAGCTGTTTTTT. Protein: CASSSAGQGAGELFF.

The CDR3 nucleotides are TGTGCCAGCTCACCAATTGACCGACTCGGGAACGAGCAGTACTTC. Protein: CASSPIDRLGNEQYF. The chain uses TRBV18 and TRBJ2-7; D is possibly TRBD2 (5 bases). Deletions cut 2 bases from V and 5 bases from J, with 16 bases between. The length of the CDR3 is 15 residues. CDR1 and CDR2 (germline): KGHSH, LQKENI.

This clonotype was seen a few times. The J gene is TRBJ1-1, the V gene TRBV6-4; possibly TRBD1 for D (5 bases). This CDR3 is built from 14 residues. The V gene's germline CDR1 is MRHNA and CDR2 SNTAGT. The ends were cut back, 6 bases at V and 4 bases at J, with 15 bases in the middle. Here the CDR3 DNA reads TGTGCCAGCAGGGGGGAGAACACCGCCACTGAAGCTTTCTTT. Translation: CASRGENTATEAFF.

V gene TRBV10-2 combines with J gene TRBJ2-1; TRBD1 is a possible D gene (5 bases). Per the germline V gene, CDR1 is WSHSY and CDR2 is SAAADI. The CDR3 extends over 14 amino acids. Trimming cost V 10 bases and J 0 bases, with 13 bases left between them. In DNA, the CDR3 is TGCGCCATCTCGGACACTGCCTCCTACAATGAGCAGTTCTTC. Amino acid sequence: CAISDTASYNEQFF.

Comments on this clonotype: A junction boundary mismatches the germline segment, possibly from a read error. The chain links TRBV28 to TRBJ1-2; D unresolved. The CDR3 totals 12 residues. The germline V gene encodes CDR1 MDHEN and CDR2 SYDVKM. CDR3 in amino acids: CASSLLWAGCTF. CDR3 sequence (DNA): TGTGCCAGCAGTTTATTATGGGCTGGCTGCACCTTC.

This clonotype was seen more than once but under ten times. The V and J genes are TRBV7-2 and TRBJ2-1; 11 positions match TRBD2. Trimming removed 1 base from V and 9 bases from J; junction bases left unmatched: 5. Germline V gene data show CDR1 as SGHTA and CDR2 as FQGNSA. CDR3 length equals 15 residues. The CDR3 region has the DNA TGTGCCAGCAGCTTAGTTCTAGCGGGAGGTGCTGAGCAGTTCTTC. Its translation is CASSLVLAGGAEQFF. The full variable domain, completed using reference TRBV7-2 and TRBJ2-1, is GAGVSQSPSNKVTEKGKDVELRCDPISGHTALYWYRQSLGQGLEFLIYFQGNSAPDKSGLPSDRFSAERTGGSVSTLTIQRTQQEDSAVYLCASSLVLAGGAEQFFGPGTRLTVL.

This clonotype has more than one count but fewer than ten. The rearrangement joins TRBV29-1 to TRBJ1-4; the D is unclear. Between the trimmed V and J ends, which lost 3 bases and 8 bases, there was a span of 13 bases. This CDR3 contains 13 residues. Germline lookup yields CDR1 SQVTM and CDR2 ANQGSEA. The CDR3 reads CSVEVSGSEKLFF. CDR3 sequence (DNA): TGCAGCGTTGAGGTATCTGGTAGCGAAAAACTGTTTTTT.

This clonotype was recorded many times. The gene calls are TRBV30 and TRBJ2-3, with D possibly called TRBD1 or TRBD2 (5 bases each). V lost 4 bases, J lost 2 bases, and 13 bases lay in between. Looked up from germline, CDR1 is GTSNPN and CDR2 is SVGIG (reference sequence). The CDR3 has 14 amino acids. Written as DNA, the CDR3 is TGTGCCTGGATACCAACGGGGACCACAGATACGCAGTATTTT. This gives the protein CAWIPTGTTDTQYF.

In this sample, this clonotype turned up many times. The CDR3 reads CASLAALGQGRNEQYF. CDR3 nucleotides: TGTGCCAGCTTGGCGGCCCTCGGACAGGGCCGGAACGAGCAGTACTTC. The J gene is TRBJ2-7, the V gene TRBV28; 8 bases agree with TRBD1. Germline V gene sequence: CDR1 MDHEN, CDR2 SYDVKM. After removal of 8 bases from V and 5 bases from J, the junction contained 17 bases not matched to a gene. The CDR3 totals 16 residues.

The chain joins TRBV11-3 to TRBJ2-1; a weak D match, TRBD1 (5 bases). Germline CDR1 SGHNT, CDR2 YENEEA. Trimming took off 1 base at V and 6 bases at J, with 13 bases between the two ends. CDR3 length: 15 residues. The CDR3 spells CASSLGPNQGNEQFF. The DNA for the CDR3 is TGTGCCAGCAGCTTAGGCCCAAATCAGGGCAATGAGCAGTTCTTC.

The table lists this clonotype with a few counts. The rearrangement uses TRBV5-1 and TRBJ2-7; 12 positions agree with TRBD2. From germline, CDR1 is SGHRS and CDR2 YFSETQ. V was clipped by 1 base and J by 7 bases; unmatched bases: 12. The CDR3 consists of 17 residues. CDR3 nucleotide sequence: TGCGCCAGCAGCTTGTCCCCTAGCGGGAGGGCATCTCGGGAGCAGTACTTC. This gives the protein CASSLSPSGRASREQYF.

This clonotype has more than one count but fewer than ten. The chain is built from TRBV7-2 and TRBJ2-6; 11 nucleotides agree with TRBD2. Germline V gene lookup returns CDR1 SGHTA and CDR2 FQGNSA. The CDR3 covers 17 residues. The V segment lost 6 bases and the J segment 0 bases; nucleotides outside the gene matches: 4. The CDR3 sequence: CASSTSGGLSGANVLTF. The DNA of the CDR3 is TGTGCCAGCAGTACTAGCGGGGGTCTCTCTGGGGCCAACGTCCTGACTTTC.

This clonotype was seen more than once but under ten times. CDR3 in amino acids: CASSDPGAGALGQETQYF. The DNA of the CDR3 is TGTGCCAGCAGTGACCCCGGAGCGGGAGCGTTAGGGCAAGAGACCCAGTACTTC. The chain is built from TRBV6-1 and TRBJ2-5; the match to TRBD2 covers 8 bases. Germline CDR1 is MNHNS and CDR2 is SASEGT. Losses at the gene ends were 3 bases for V and 2 bases for J; bases not matched to a gene: 14. The CDR3 runs to 18 residues.

This clonotype was detected only a few times. V gene TRBV27 combines with J gene TRBJ1-5; no firm D call. Germline CDR1 reads MNHEY; CDR2 reads SMNVEV (reference sequence). V shed 5 bases and J shed 0 bases, with 8 bases lying between them. The CDR3 has 14 amino acids. CDR3 DNA sequence: TGTGCCAGCAGTCCACAGTATAGCAATCAGCCCCAGCATTTT. Translated, it gives CASSPQYSNQPQHF.

This clonotype came up many times. The chain is built from TRBV7-2 and TRBJ2-1, with TRBD2 matching 12 bases. Trimming cost V 0 bases and J 6 bases; bases outside gene matches: 9. Germline V gene sequence: CDR1 SGHTA, CDR2 FQGNSA. The CDR3 length is 18 residues. CDR3 region: CASSLAPQASGRANEQFF. Written as DNA, the CDR3 is TGTGCCAGCAGCTTAGCGCCTCAGGCTAGCGGGAGGGCCAATGAGCAGTTCTTC.

This clonotype has ten or more counts. This chain connects TRBV12-3 or TRBV12-4 to TRBJ1-1, with 7 nucleotides matching TRBD1. This CDR3 is 14 amino acids long. Trimming removed 6 bases from V and 1 base from J; junction bases left unmatched: 5. The CDR3 DNA reads as TGTGCCAGCAGGGGGACAGATCCGAACACTGAAGCTTTCTTT. This gives the protein CASRGTDPNTEAFF.

The V and J genes are TRBV19 and TRBJ1-1, with D maybe TRBD1 (5 bases). This CDR3 has 14 amino acids. Germline loops: CDR1 LNHDA, CDR2 SQIVND (reference sequence). V was pared by 11 bases and J by 1 base, with 17 bases between. The CDR3 protein is CASNRKVRNTEAFF. The DNA of the CDR3 is TGTGCCTCGAACAGGAAGGTCAGGAACACTGAAGCTTTCTTT.

This clonotype was seen a handful of times. V usage is TRBV10-3 and J usage is TRBJ2-7; TRBD2 aligns across 7 bases. V was clipped by 3 bases and J by 7 bases; unmatched bases: 18. The germline V gene has CDR1 ENHRY and CDR2 SYGVKD. The CDR3 is 17 amino acids. The CDR3 loop reads CAISDQPRGGSEWEQYF. DNA of the CDR3: TGTGCCATCAGTGACCAACCGAGAGGCGGGAGTGAGTGGGAGCAGTACTTC.

This clonotype was seen more than once but under ten times. The genes are TRBV6-1 and TRBJ2-1; D possibly corresponds to TRBD1 (6 bases). The V gene lost 5 bases and the J gene lost 4 bases, with 12 bases spanning the gap. The CDR3 runs to 14 residues. The germline V gene has CDR1 MNHNS and CDR2 SASEGT. CDR3 residues: CASSPGHSYNEQFF. The CDR3 bases are TGTGCCAGCAGTCCGGGACATTCGTACAATGAGCAGTTCTTC.

The sample holds a few counts of this clonotype. The rearrangement uses TRBV19 and TRBJ2-3; a weak D match, TRBD1 (5 bases). The CDR3 runs 17 residues. V was trimmed by 2 bases and J by 5 bases, leaving 20 bases between them. Germline-derived CDR1 and CDR2 are LNHDA and SQIVND (reference sequence). The CDR3 here is CASSIRARAGSRDTQYF. The CDR3 nucleotides read TGTGCCAGTAGTATAAGGGCCAGGGCAGGGTCAAGAGATACGCAGTATTTT. Full variable domain (remainder filled in from reference TRBV19 and TRBJ2-3): DGGITQSPKYLFRKEGQNVTLSCEQNLNHDAMYWYRQDPGQGLRLIYYSQIVNDFQKGDIAEGYSVSREKKESFPLTVTSAQKNPTAFYLCASSIRARAGSRDTQYFGPGTRLTVL.

This clonotype was seen a few times. V is TRBV25-1 and J is TRBJ1-2; D ambiguous. This CDR3 has 14 amino acids. Trimming shortened V by 2 bases and J by 8 bases, and 15 bases separated the two germline ends. Per the germline V gene, CDR1 is MGHDK and CDR2 is SYGVNS. For the CDR3, the DNA is TGTGCCAGCAGTGAACTTCGTCGGGGAGGCGGCTACACCTTC. It codes for CASSELRRGGGYTF.

The chain has TRBV12-3 or TRBV12-4 and TRBJ1-2; D is possibly TRBD1 (5 bases). V was pared by 4 bases and J by 3 bases, with 9 bases between. The CDR3 length is 13 residues. CDR3 protein: CASSYTGDYGYTF. CDR3 nucleotide sequence: TGTGCCAGCAGTTACACAGGCGACTATGGCTACACCTTC.

The J gene is TRBJ1-1, the V gene TRBV3-1; a possible D gene is TRBD1 (5 bases). The germline CDR1 and CDR2 sequences are LGHDT and YNNKEL (reference sequence). V shed 6 bases and J shed 5 bases, with 19 bases lying between them. The CDR3 has 15 residues. CDR3 in amino acids: CASRTDSPGGTEAFF. CDR3 nucleotides: TGTGCCAGCAGAACCGACAGTCCTGGGGGGACTGAAGCTTTCTTT.

This clonotype was seen a handful of times. The chain combines TRBV7-8 with TRBJ1-1, with a tentative D call TRBD1 (5 bases). The CDR3 totals 13 residues. Germline loops: CDR1 SGHVS, CDR2 FQNEAQ. The V end was cut by 5 bases, the J end by 7 bases, with 14 bases between. The CDR3 DNA is TGTGCCAGCAGCCAAGCCCAGGGTGGTGAAGCTTTCTTT. This translates into CASSQAQGGEAFF.

The chain recombines TRBV5-6 with TRBJ2-1; a weak D match, TRBD2 (6 bases). Per germline, CDR1 SGHDT and CDR2 YYEEEE. The CDR3 is 15 amino acids. V lost 4 bases to trimming and J lost 3 bases, with 14 bases between them. The CDR3 here is CASSLPGSGYNEQFF. The DNA for the CDR3 is TGTGCCAGCAGCCTCCCCGGTAGCGGCTACAATGAGCAGTTCTTC. The entire variable domain, with the rest obtained from reference TRBV5-6 and TRBJ2-1, is as follows: DAGVTQSPTHLIKTRGQQVTLRCSPKSGHDTVSWYQQALGQGPQFIFQYYEEEERQRGNFPDRFSGHQFPNYSSELNVNALLLGDSALYLCASSLPGSGYNEQFFGPGTRLTVL.